What follows are 30 T cell receptor beta chains derived from one specimen sequenced in a study of cytomegalovirus exposure and HLA in healthy donors. With 60 Vbeta and 13 Jbeta primers, the PCR was carried out. Sequenced by immunoSEQ multiplex PCR; TCRdb stores in-frame clones only, minus some. The sample yields around 150,000 clones, about three fifths seen once. Sequenced: PBMCs. All receptors derive from a woman aged 55-69 years in good health and CMV-seropositive.

This clone was seen only a few times. This specimen includes other DNA sequences encoding the same CDR3. The chain recombines TRBV28 with TRBJ2-5; 7 bases align to TRBD2. The ends lost 2 bases at V and 2 bases at J; junction bases unmatched: 5. This CDR3 spans 15 amino acids. Per the germline V gene, CDR1 is MDHEN and CDR2 is SYDVKM. CDR3 nucleotide sequence: TGTGCCAGCAGTTTAGGAAGCGGGGCACAAGAGACCCAGTACTTC. It translates to CASSLGSGAQETQYF.

The chain links TRBV27 to TRBJ2-7; D perhaps matches TRBD1 (6 bases). With 5 bases removed from V and 1 base from J, the gap between germline ends came to 12 bases. The germline V gene encodes CDR1 MNHEY and CDR2 SMNVEV (reference sequence). CDR3 size: 14 residues. Here the CDR3 reads CASSPRQASYEQYF. The CDR3 DNA sequence: TGTGCCAGCAGTCCTCGACAGGCATCCTACGAGCAGTACTTC.

The chain combines TRBV4-1 with TRBJ2-1, with no clear D. Looked up from germline, CDR1 is MGHRA and CDR2 is YSYEKL. The CDR3 is made up of 16 amino acids. Trimming took 0 bases from V and 5 from J, leaving 14 bases between them. The CDR3 loop is CASSQDPAGSNNEQFF. The CDR3 DNA reads TGCGCCAGCAGCCAAGACCCCGCAGGATCTAACAATGAGCAGTTCTTC.

This chain links TRBV7-2 with TRBJ2-7, with TRBD2 matching over 13 bases. The V segment lost 2 bases and the J segment 4 bases; nucleotides outside the gene matches: 5. This CDR3 is built from 16 residues. The germline V gene has CDR1 SGHTA and CDR2 FQGNSA. CDR3 sequence: CASSLSGTSGNYEQYF. The CDR3 nucleotides read TGTGCCAGCAGCTTATCAGGGACTAGCGGGAATTACGAGCAGTACTTC.

The rearrangement links TRBV21-1 to TRBJ1-3. TRBV21-1 is described as a pseudogene. This CDR3 comprises 16 residues. CDR3 amino acids: CASSKRTALSGNTIYF. The CDR3 DNA sequence: TGTGCCAGCAGCAAAAGGACTGCGCTCTCTGGAAACACCATATATTTT.

This chain uses TRBV6-1 with TRBJ2-2; 7 bases align to TRBD1. J lost 4 bases, V lost 6 bases, and 8 bases had no gene match. In germline, CDR1 is MNHNS, CDR2 SASEGT. The CDR3 has 15 residues. The CDR3 is CASRTQGSATGELFF. The CDR3 DNA reads as TGTGCCAGCAGGACACAGGGGTCGGCCACCGGGGAGCTGTTTTTT.

This clone was found a few times. The V gene is TRBV7-2, the J gene TRBJ2-7; D call uncertain. The CDR3 length is 14 residues. V gave up 2 bases and J gave up 3 bases, with 11 bases separating them. The germline CDR1 and CDR2 sequences are SGHTA and FQGNSA. The DNA for the CDR3 is TGTGCCAGCAGCTTATCCCCAGGCCTCTACGAGCAGTACTTC. Translation: CASSLSPGLYEQYF.

This clone was counted between two and nine times. The V and J genes are TRBV11-2 and TRBJ1-2, with 12 bases that match TRBD1. CDR3 length: 16 residues. Looked up from germline, CDR1 is SGHAT and CDR2 is FQNNGV. V lost 2 bases to trimming and J lost 5 bases; unmatched junction nucleotides: 6. The CDR3 sequence: CASSLSGTGGFYGYTF. The CDR3 nucleotides read TGTGCCAGCAGCTTAAGTGGGACAGGGGGCTTTTATGGCTACACCTTC. The full variable domain, its missing parts supplied by reference TRBV11-2 and TRBJ1-2, is EAGVAQSPRYKIIEKRQSVAFWCNPISGHATLYWYQQILGQGPKLLIQFQNNGVVDDSQLPKDRFSAERLKGVDSTLKIQPAKLEDSAVYLCASSLSGTGGFYGYTFGSGTRLTVV.

The chain links TRBV5-1 to TRBJ2-1, with 9 bases matching TRBD2. V was clipped by 4 bases and J by 15 bases; unmatched bases: 14. The CDR3 covers 14 residues. Germline loops: CDR1 SGHRS, CDR2 YFSETQ. CDR3 sequence: CASSPMAGGDSGFF. For the CDR3, the DNA is TGCGCCAGCAGCCCCATGGCGGGAGGGGACTCCGGGTTCTTC.

The rearrangement uses TRBV30 and TRBJ2-5; 10 bases map to TRBD2. Gene TRBJ2-7 matches the end of the DNA better, so the J call may be wrong. The CDR3 is made up of 14 amino acids. Germline values: CDR1 GTSNPN, CDR2 SVGIG (reference sequence). For the CDR3, the DNA is TGTGCCTGGAGCAGGGGTAGCGGGAGGTACGAGCAGTACTTC. Its protein is CAWSRGSGRYEQYF.

The chain is built from TRBV28 and TRBJ1-5, with 9 bases matching TRBD1. CDR3 length: 15 residues. V shed 5 bases and J 5 bases; nucleotides not matched to a gene: 7. Germline V gene data show CDR1 as MDHEN and CDR2 as SYDVKM. CDR3 nucleotide sequence: TGTGCCAGCAGTCGACCGGGACAGGGTCATCAGCCCCAGCATTTT. It specifies CASSRPGQGHQPQHF.

J is TRBJ2-3 and V is TRBV9; D ambiguous. This CDR3 has 15 residues. Germline V CDR1 and CDR2: SGDLS, YYNGEE. The ends were cut back, 6 bases at V and 1 base at J, with 15 bases in the middle. The CDR3 sequence is CASNIIGGGTDTQYF. As DNA, the CDR3 is TGTGCCAGCAATATTATTGGCGGAGGCACAGATACGCAGTATTTT.

In its sample, this clone was seen a few times. The chain joins TRBV9 to TRBJ2-2; tentative D call: TRBD2 (6 bases). Germline loops: CDR1 SGDLS, CDR2 YYNGEE. The CDR3 covers 15 residues. Between the trimmed V and J ends, which lost 1 base and 0 bases, there was a span of 7 bases. The DNA for the CDR3 is TGTGCCAGCAGCGTATCTAGCGCGAACACCGGGGAGCTGTTTTTT. As protein: CASSVSSANTGELFF.

CDR3 in amino acids: CASSPPGQGGNEQFF. DNA of the CDR3: TGTGCCAGCAGCCCGCCGGGACAGGGAGGTAATGAGCAGTTCTTC. The V gene is TRBV7-9, the J gene TRBJ2-1, with 9 bases that match TRBD1. In germline, CDR1 is SEHNR, CDR2 FQNEAQ (reference sequence). V was pared by 5 bases and J by 7 bases, with 9 bases of the junction left unmatched. The CDR3 totals 15 residues. The full variable domain, completed using reference TRBV7-9 and TRBJ2-1, is DTGVSQNPRHKITKRGQNVTFRCDPISEHNRLYWYRQTLGQGPEFLTYFQNEAQLEKSRLLSDRFSAERPKGSFSTLEIQRTEQGDSAMYLCASSPPGQGGNEQFFGPGTRLTVL.

The count of this clone is one. V gene TRBV2 combines with J gene TRBJ2-1, with 9 bases matching TRBD2. The germline CDR1 and CDR2 sequences are SNHLY and FYNNEI. This CDR3 has 15 residues. Trimming took 4 bases from V and 2 from J; bases not matched to a gene: 3. The CDR3 DNA reads TGTGCCAGCAGTGCAGGACTAGCGCCCTACAATGAGCAGTTCTTC. As protein: CASSAGLAPYNEQFF. The full variable domain, rest sourced from reference TRBV2 and TRBJ2-1, is EPEVTQTPSHQVTQMGQEVILRCVPISNHLYFYWYRQILGQKVEFLVSFYNNEISEKSEIFDDQFSVERPDGSNFTLKIRSTKLEDSAMYFCASSAGLAPYNEQFFGPGTRLTVL.

This chain uses TRBV30 with TRBJ2-2, with 8 nucleotides matching TRBD2. This CDR3 is built from 14 residues. Per germline, CDR1 GTSNPN and CDR2 SVGIG (reference sequence). The V gene end was trimmed by 4 bases and the J gene end by 4 bases; junction bases not matched to a gene: 5. CDR3 sequence reads: CAWTRGRFTGELFF. CDR3 DNA sequence: TGTGCCTGGACGCGCGGGAGGTTCACCGGGGAGCTGTTTTTT.

The chain couples TRBV4-1 to TRBJ2-7; the match to TRBD1 covers 9 bases. The CDR3 runs 15 residues. V lost 0 bases, J lost 4 bases, and 4 bases stayed unmatched. Germline lookup yields CDR1 MGHRA and CDR2 YSYEKL. In DNA form, the CDR3 reads TGCGCCAGCAGCCAAGAAACAGGGGGCGGTTACGAGCAGTACTTC. Translating it yields CASSQETGGGYEQYF.

This chain uses TRBV23-1 with TRBJ2-4; D might be TRBD2 (5 bases). TRBV23-1 is reported as an ORF; its role is uncertain. CDR3 length: 20 residues. Trimming cost V 2 bases and J 1 base, with 24 bases left between them. The CDR3 DNA reads as TGCGCCAGCAGTCAAACCGGCTTAGCGATCAAGAGGCAGGCCAAAAACATTCAGTACTTC. It translates to CASSQTGLAIKRQAKNIQYF.

The chain combines TRBV7-3 with TRBJ2-1; 7 bases match TRBD1. The length of the CDR3 is 14 residues. The trim removed 3 bases at V and 5 bases at J, leaving 4 bases unmatched. Per germline, CDR1 SGHTA and CDR2 FQGTGA. CDR3 in DNA: TGTGCCAGCAGCTTCGGGACAGCGAACAATGAGCAGTTCTTC. It codes for CASSFGTANNEQFF.

This clone was counted a few times. The rearrangement links TRBV19 to TRBJ2-7; 7 positions match TRBD2. There are 14 residues in the CDR3. Germline values: CDR1 LNHDA, CDR2 SQIVND (reference sequence). After removal of 5 bases from V and 0 bases from J, the junction contained 4 bases not matched to a gene. CDR3 nucleotides: TGTGCCAGTAGTCGGGAGGTCACCTCCTACGAGCAGTACTTC. It specifies CASSREVTSYEQYF. The whole variable domain, filled in from reference TRBV19 and TRBJ2-7, reads DGGITQSPKYLFRKEGQNVTLSCEQNLNHDAMYWYRQDPGQGLRLIYYSQIVNDFQKGDIAEGYSVSREKKESFPLTVTSAQKNPTAFYLCASSREVTSYEQYFGPGTRLTVT.

This clone has a single count. The chain combines TRBV6-1 with TRBJ1-5; possibly TRBD1 for D (5 bases). The CDR3 spans 14 residues. Germline-derived CDR1 and CDR2 are MNHNS and SASEGT. Trimming removed 0 bases at V and 3 bases at J, with 6 bases between. CDR3 DNA sequence: TGTGCCAGCAGTGAAGCGGGGCTCAATCAGCCCCAGCATTTT. Its protein product is CASSEAGLNQPQHF.

V is TRBV5-1 and J is TRBJ2-7; 11 bases map to TRBD1. Per germline, CDR1 SGHRS and CDR2 YFSETQ. This CDR3 has 15 residues. V shed 0 bases and J 6 bases; nucleotides not matched to a gene: 5. For the CDR3, the DNA is TGCGCCAGCAGCTTGGGGCCCGGGACAGGGGGCGAGCAGTACTTC. Encoded protein: CASSLGPGTGGEQYF.

The chain carries TRBV14 and TRBJ1-1; perhaps TRBD1 as D (6 bases). The CDR3 contains 14 residues. V lost 6 bases and J lost 1, with 12 bases in between. Germline CDR1 reads SGHDN; CDR2 reads FVKESK. The CDR3 sequence: CASSPLGGNTEAFF. In nucleotides, the CDR3 is TGTGCCAGCAGTCCTTTAGGGGGGAACACTGAAGCTTTCTTT.

The V call is TRBV7-6, the J call TRBJ1-2, with 7 bases lining up with TRBD1. This CDR3 is 13 amino acids long. J lost 2 bases, V lost 5 bases, and 2 bases had no gene match. Per the germline V gene, CDR1 is SGHVS and CDR2 is FNYEAQ. The CDR3 coding sequence is TGTGCCAGCAGCCCGACAGGGAACTATGGCTACACCTTC. It yields the protein CASSPTGNYGYTF.

The CDR3 DNA is TGTGCCAGCAGCTTAGCGAGTTTAGCGGGAGGGCCAGGTACCTACGAGCAGTACTTC. Translation: CASSLASLAGGPGTYEQYF. The chain joins TRBV7-6 to TRBJ2-7; 11 bases map to TRBD2. This CDR3 has 19 amino acids. Germline V lookup: CDR1 SGHVS, CDR2 FNYEAQ. The junction had 12 bases not matched to a gene; V was cut back by 0 bases and J by 2 bases.

The chain employs TRBV4-2 and TRBJ2-2, with D unclear. Germline V gives CDR1 LGHNA, CDR2 YNFKEQ. The CDR3 length is 15 residues. Trimming removed 1 base at V and 3 bases at J, with 9 bases between. CDR3 nucleotides: TGTGCCAGCAGCCAAGGTTTAGGAGACACCGGGGAGCTGTTTTTT. This gives the protein CASSQGLGDTGELFF.

The chain couples TRBV9 to TRBJ2-2; tentative D call: TRBD2 (5 bases). Trimming left V 0 bases short and J 2 bases short, with 11 bases between. In germline, CDR1 is SGDLS, CDR2 YYNGEE. The CDR3 has 16 amino acids. The CDR3 reads CASSVAPSGNTGELFF. CDR3 nucleotides: TGTGCCAGCAGCGTAGCCCCCAGCGGTAACACCGGGGAGCTGTTTTTT.

The chain uses TRBV2 and TRBJ2-7, with 10 bases matching TRBD1. The CDR3 consists of 15 residues. The V gene end was trimmed by 0 bases and the J gene end by 3 bases; junction bases not matched to a gene: 2. CDR1 and CDR2 (germline): SNHLY, FYNNEI. DNA of the CDR3: TGTGCCAGCAGTGAAGCAGGGGACAGGGGCTACGAGCAGTACTTC. Amino acids: CASSEAGDRGYEQYF.

The chain has TRBV25-1 and TRBJ1-1; no clear D gene. The CDR3 is made up of 13 amino acids. V lost 3 bases and J lost 3, with 8 bases in between. Looked up from germline, CDR1 is MGHDK and CDR2 is SYGVNS. CDR3 coding DNA: TGTGCCAGCAGTGAGGGAGGGTACACTGAAGCTTTCTTT. This translates into CASSEGGYTEAFF.

Of note for this clone: The junction shows a germline mismatch at one end, possibly a read error. The genes are TRBV7-9 and TRBJ2-4; weak D call: TRBD2 (5 bases). The CDR3 has 12 residues. Looked up from germline, CDR1 is SEHNR and CDR2 is FQNEAQ (reference sequence). DNA for the CDR3: TGTTCCAGCAGCCTCGAGGGAAACATTCAGTACTTC. Translating it yields CSSSLEGNIQYF.